Included here is one TCR beta chain sequence, with context. Its antigen is currently unknown. These data are taken from a study of OX40 agonist ivuxolimab in advanced cancers. Study-level findings and limits: Specificity for antigen went undetermined in the expanded peripheral T cells. Relative to CD4+ cells, CD8+ T cells on average had more expanded clones.

Blood got drawn at baseline, again on cycle 4 day 1, and then on cycle 7 day 1. The assay was immunoSEQ multiplex PCR, and TCRdb's table has in-frame clones only and misses some. The data hold 40,000 to 45,000 clones, with roughly 86% observed a single time. CDR3 length: 15 residues. The V gene lost 3 bases and the J gene lost 3 bases, with 12 bases spanning the gap. The germline gives CDR1 MDHEN, CDR2 SYDVKM. This clonotype was sampled from an adult with an advanced solid tumor such as melanoma, head and neck, liver or kidney cancer. The chain combines TRBV28 with TRBJ2-1; D unresolved. The sequencing used CD4+ or CD8+ T cells sorted from blood, collected in a trial of the OX40 agonist ivuxolimab. This CDR3 reads CASSLRPVIYNEQFF. CDR3 bases: TGTGCCAGCAGTTTGCGGCCTGTCATCTACAATGAGCAGTTCTTC. The whole variable domain, filled in from reference TRBV28 and TRBJ2-1, reads DVKVTQSSRYLVKRTGEKVFLECVQDMDHENMFWYRQDPGLGLRLIYFSYDVKMKEKGDIPEGYSVSREKKERFSLILESASTNQTSMYLCASSLRPVIYNEQFFGPGTRLTVL.